The sequence of this T cell receptor beta chain was determined in a study of regulatory T cells in long-lasting Graves disease. About the study: Those with persistent Graves' disease had received antithyroid drugs for over 5 years with positive TSH receptor antibodies.

Time point of the sample: persistent/refractory GD, antithyroid drugs over 5 years with positive TRAb. RNA extracted from PBMCs served as the sequencing template. The source of the patients was an endocrinology department in Xi'an, China. At least ten counts were recorded for this clonotype. Arm-PCR of CDR3 regions and iRepertoire HTBI primers were used to build TCR beta libraries. Per the original data handling: 60 to 65 TRBV and roughly 15 TRBJ segments were identified across samples. TCRdb analysed the multiplex PCR reads with MiXCR anew, one entry per CDR3 protein. Clone size and V and J calls follow TCRdb, not the original study. In the table there are a few hundred thousand distinct CDR3 sequences, about 20% of which are singletons. The clonotype comes from a female donor with Graves disease. This material consisted of peripheral blood mononuclear cells (PBMCs), taken when the disease was refractory, from a patient treated with antithyroid drugs.

The CDR3 loop is CSAMTGRNTEAFF. CDR3 nucleotide sequence: TGCAGTGCTATGACAGGGAGAAACACTGAAGCTTTCTTT. The chain has TRBV20-1 and TRBJ1-1, with 7 bases that match TRBD1. The V segment lost 4 bases and the J segment 2 bases; nucleotides outside the gene matches: 4. CDR1 DFQATT and CDR2 SNEGSKA come from the germline V gene (reference sequence). This CDR3 is 13 amino acids long.